The source of this T cell receptor beta chain is a study of cytomegalovirus exposure and HLA in healthy donors. 60 Vbeta and 13 Jbeta primers were used in PCR. Produced via immunoSEQ multiplex PCR; TCRdb's table is partial and in-frame only. The sample includes about 78,000 clones, over 55% seen only once; the top ten take less than 7.5%. Notes on the study in general: In a later analysis, the majority of CMV-associated beta chains seemingly showed HLA restriction. The study carried out a later analysis of TCR beta sequences. It associated roughly 17,000 of them with specific HLA alleles at a false discovery rate of 0.05.

By sample fraction, this clone is medium-sized. The antigen remains undetermined. Trimming stripped 1 base from V and 0 bases from J, with 7 bases between. The CDR3 runs to 15 residues. CDR1 is SGHAT and CDR2 is FQNNGV in the germline V gene. This clonotype originated in a man younger than 40 in good health and CMV-seropositive. Sequencing used PBMCs. The genes are TRBV11-2 and TRBJ1-3; D possibly corresponds to TRBD1 (5 bases). The CDR3 DNA reads TGTGCCAGCAGCTTAGCAGGGAACTCTGGAAACACCATATATTTT. Translation: CASSLAGNSGNTIYF.